This T cell receptor (beta chain) was recorded in a study of T cells in Graves' hyperthyroidism and ophthalmopathy. As for the study in general: Once the initial diagnosis was made, peripheral blood was obtained before any treatment.

Study-wide points: Ophthalmopathy onset followed model prediction by a median around six months.

At least ten counts were recorded for this clonotype. Antigen unknown. From germline, CDR1 is MNHEY and CDR2 SVGEGT. Trimming pared 5 bases from V and 4 bases from J, leaving 11 bases between. This CDR3 spans 13 amino acids. An absence of ophthalmopathy progression within 18 months meant stable Graves' hyperthyroidism. Clinical symptoms, serum thyroxine and TRAb, thyroid ultrasound and orbital computed tomography were used for the diagnoses. Amplification of TCR beta CDR3 regions used RNA as the template. TCR CDR3 regions were first amplified by RT-PCR with HTBI primers. TCRdb recomputed calls from the multiplex PCR reads with MiXCR, one row per CDR3 protein. This table has more than 150,000 distinct CDR3 sequences, over 15% appearing once.

The source material was blood. This TCR came from a woman in her 50s with Graves' hyperthyroidism. The J gene is TRBJ1-2, the V gene TRBV6-2 or TRBV6-3; possible D gene TRBD1, 6 bases. Here the CDR3 DNA reads TGTGCCAGCAGTCAAGGACAGTTCTATGGCTACACCTTC. Protein: CASSQGQFYGYTF.